This T cell receptor (beta chain) derives from a study of blood T cell repertoires in COVID-19. The table came from immunoSEQ multiplex PCR; TCRdb's copy has only in-frame clones and leaves some out. Among approximately 140,000 clones listed, about nine tenths were seen once. The germline V gene encodes CDR1 SEHNR and CDR2 FQNEAQ (reference sequence). This CDR3 has 13 amino acids. Deletions cut 4 bases from V and 8 bases from J, with 14 bases between. This TCR was recovered from a woman in her fifties or sixties with active or convalescent COVID-19. This chain connects TRBV7-9 to TRBJ1-2; D remains ambiguous. Sequenced material: peripheral blood. CDR3 sequence reads: CASSSQPTEGYTF. CDR3 bases: TGTGCCAGCAGCTCCCAACCTACGGAGGGCTACACCTTC.